Listed here is a single T cell receptor (beta chain). Germline V gene lookup returns CDR1 MDHEN and CDR2 SYDVKM. This CDR3 comprises 16 residues. Trimming took off 4 bases at V and 1 base at J, with 16 bases between the two ends. The source of the sample is a study of blood T cell repertoires in COVID-19. Study in general: From the United States, Italy and Spain came samples of acute and convalescent COVID-19. T cells, B-cell-depleted T cells, or PBMCs provided the cDNA or gDNA that served as material.

Under the authors' procedure: Reference gene primer amplification gave nucleated cell count estimates. Here immunoSEQ multiplex PCR was the method, and the copy in TCRdb shows in-frame clones only, minus some. V, J and clone size reflect that table, while D and trimming were determined from the DNA. The data contain 200,000 or so clones, approximately 79% of them singletons. The chain uses TRBV28 and TRBJ1-2; maybe TRBD1 (6 bases). The TCR sequence derives from a man between 60 and 75 years old with active or convalescent COVID-19. Specimen: peripheral blood. The CDR3 sequence: CASSSIGQSSNYGYTF. The CDR3 DNA reads as TGTGCCAGCAGTTCAATTGGACAGTCTAGTAACTATGGCTACACCTTC.